A single sample gave rise to the 28 T cell receptor beta chains below, sequenced in a study of cytomegalovirus exposure and HLA in healthy donors. Primers included in the PCR were 60 Vbeta and 13 Jbeta primers. Produced via immunoSEQ multiplex PCR; TCRdb's table is partial and in-frame only. The sample includes 200,000 to 250,000 clones, 70% seen only once; the top ten take approximately 2.5%. The sample comprised PBMCs. The receptor source for this set is a man in his forties in good health and CMV-seropositive.

The table lists this clone with a count of one. The V gene is TRBV2, the J gene TRBJ2-1, with D possibly TRBD2 on 7 matching bases. Per the germline V gene, CDR1 is SNHLY and CDR2 is FYNNEI. Trimming shortened V by 7 bases and J by 6 bases, and 13 bases separated the two germline ends. This CDR3 region has 13 residues. CDR3 DNA sequence: TGTGCCAGCAATTACAGGGAGGGCAATGAGCAGTTCTTC. It specifies CASNYREGNEQFF.

With regard to this clone: At one boundary the junction diverges from the germline segment, which might be a read error. The V call is TRBV7-9, the J call TRBJ2-1; 7 bases line up with TRBD2. Germline CDR1 and CDR2: SEHNR and FQNEAQ (reference sequence). CDR3 size: 14 residues. This CDR3 is CSSSLVLADNEQFF. DNA for the CDR3: TGTTCCAGCAGCTTAGTTCTAGCGGATAATGAGCAGTTCTTC.

This clone is a singleton in its sample. The chain carries TRBV7-8 and TRBJ2-2; 11 nucleotides agree with TRBD2. The CDR3 is 18 residues long. The germline V gene encodes CDR1 SGHVS and CDR2 FQNEAQ. V was pared by 3 bases and J by 0 bases, with 6 bases of the junction left unmatched. In nucleotides, the CDR3 is TGTGCCAGCAGCTTGCGAAGACTAGCGGGGACGAACACCGGGGAGCTGTTTTTT. Its translation is CASSLRRLAGTNTGELFF.

This rearrangement joins TRBV4-1 to TRBJ2-2, with 12 bases identical to TRBD1. Germline V gene lookup returns CDR1 MGHRA and CDR2 YSYEKL. CDR3 length: 17 residues. Unmatched junction bases numbered 8, after V lost 0 bases and J lost 9 bases. The DNA of the CDR3 is TGCGCCAGCAGCCAAGATCGCCGAGGGACAGGGGGCAGGGAGCTGTTTTTT. This encodes CASSQDRRGTGGRELFF.

The genes are TRBV11-2 and TRBJ1-2; 8 bases are a match to TRBD1. The V segment lost 0 bases and the J segment 4 bases; nucleotides outside the gene matches: 4. Per the germline V gene, CDR1 is SGHAT and CDR2 is FQNNGV. The CDR3 has 15 amino acids. CDR3 sequence reads: CASSLDWDRPYGYTF. CDR3 bases: TGTGCCAGCAGCTTAGATTGGGACAGGCCCTATGGCTACACCTTC.

The chain has TRBV9 and TRBJ2-1; 12 nucleotides match TRBD2. Germline V gene data show CDR1 as SGDLS and CDR2 as YYNGEE. The V and J ends lost 3 bases and 6 bases, in that order; junction bases with no gene match: 7. CDR3 length equals 16 residues. CDR3 sequence reads: CASSAAGTSGFNEQFF. The CDR3 DNA follows: TGTGCCAGCAGCGCCGCCGGGACTAGCGGGTTCAATGAGCAGTTCTTC.

The V gene is TRBV5-1, the J gene TRBJ2-2; D possibly corresponds to TRBD2 (5 bases). V lost 3 bases and J lost 4, with 13 bases in between. The CDR3 has 15 amino acids. Germline lookup yields CDR1 SGHRS and CDR2 YFSETQ. The CDR3 bases are TGCGCCAGCAGCTCATACGGCGGGCTCACCGGGGAGCTGTTTTTT. Amino acid sequence: CASSSYGGLTGELFF.

This clone was observed a few times. The chain employs TRBV2 and TRBJ2-1; a weak D match, TRBD1 (5 bases). The V gene lost 3 bases and the J gene lost 0 bases, with 9 bases spanning the gap. The germline V gene has CDR1 SNHLY and CDR2 FYNNEI. This CDR3 is 15 amino acids long. The CDR3, as DNA: TGTGCCAGCAGTGATGTGGGGCTCTCCTACAATGAGCAGTTCTTC. Translating gives CASSDVGLSYNEQFF.

This clone was seen a few times. This rearrangement joins TRBV11-2 to TRBJ2-7, with 11 nucleotides matching TRBD2. Germline values: CDR1 SGHAT, CDR2 FQNNGV. Unmatched junction bases numbered 7, after V lost 5 bases and J lost 4 bases. The CDR3 length is 15 residues. CDR3 in DNA: TGTGCCAGCAGCCAACTAGCGGGGGTTCCTTACGAGCAGTACTTC. Encoded protein: CASSQLAGVPYEQYF.

This clone has just a few counts. This chain joins TRBV25-1 and TRBJ2-5, with a weak D call TRBD1 (6 bases). Trimming removed 4 bases from V and 1 base from J, with 10 bases in between. The CDR3 extends over 14 amino acids. CDR1 MGHDK and CDR2 SYGVNS come from the germline V gene. DNA of the CDR3: TGTGCCAGCAGTGGCACAGGGTTCCAAGAGACCCAGTACTTC. Translation gives CASSGTGFQETQYF.

This clone was seen once. The chain links TRBV6-5 to TRBJ2-7, with 8 bases lining up with TRBD2. V was pared by 7 bases and J by 4 bases, with 12 bases of the junction left unmatched. This CDR3 is 15 amino acids long. Germline V gene lookup returns CDR1 MNHEY and CDR2 SVGAGI. The DNA for the CDR3 is TGTGCCAGCAACTCCCCGGGGGGGTCAAAGTACGAGCAGTACTTC. Amino acids: CASNSPGGSKYEQYF.

The V call is TRBV2, the J call TRBJ1-1; no firm D call. The CDR3 is 13 amino acids. Looked up from germline, CDR1 is SNHLY and CDR2 is FYNNEI. Trimming pared 7 bases from V and 1 base from J, leaving 10 bases between. CDR3 amino acids: CASTKTKNTEAFF. The CDR3 DNA reads as TGTGCCAGCACCAAGACAAAGAACACTGAAGCTTTCTTT.

V usage is TRBV11-2 and J usage is TRBJ2-3; 10 nucleotides line up with TRBD1. The J segment lost 0 bases and the V segment lost 6 bases, leaving 6 bases of the junction unmatched. CDR3 length: 16 residues. Germline CDR1 reads SGHAT; CDR2 reads FQNNGV. The chain's CDR3 is CASSRDRGPSTDTQYF. The CDR3 nucleotides are TGTGCCAGCAGTCGGGACAGGGGACCTAGCACAGATACGCAGTATTTT. The whole variable domain, filled in from reference TRBV11-2 and TRBJ2-3, reads EAGVAQSPRYKIIEKRQSVAFWCNPISGHATLYWYQQILGQGPKLLIQFQNNGVVDDSQLPKDRFSAERLKGVDSTLKIQPAKLEDSAVYLCASSRDRGPSTDTQYFGPGTRLTVL.

CDR3 sequence: CASSREGQGFSPLHF. CDR3 coding DNA: TGTGCCAGCAGCCGAGAGGGACAGGGGTTTTCACCCCTCCACTTT. The chain recombines TRBV7-3 with TRBJ1-6, with 10 nucleotides matching TRBD1. Germline CDR1 and CDR2: SGHTA and FQGTGA. V was clipped by 5 bases and J by 9 bases; unmatched bases: 7. The CDR3 sequence is 15 residues long.

The count of this clone is one. This chain connects TRBV19 to TRBJ1-6; perhaps TRBD1 as D (6 bases). Per germline, CDR1 LNHDA and CDR2 SQIVND (reference sequence). Trimming took 0 bases from V and 5 from J, leaving 11 bases between them. The CDR3 covers 16 residues. The CDR3 DNA follows: TGTGCCAGTAGTATAGATCAAACAGGGAATAATTCACCCCTCCACTTT. Translation gives CASSIDQTGNNSPLHF.

This clone was observed a handful of times. The rearrangement uses TRBV7-9 and TRBJ2-5, with D uncertain. Germline values: CDR1 SEHNR, CDR2 FQNEAQ (reference sequence). Trimming stripped 1 base from V and 6 bases from J, with 3 bases between. This CDR3 has 11 amino acids. CDR3 region: CASSLDKTQYF. CDR3 coding DNA: TGTGCCAGCAGCTTAGACAAGACCCAGTACTTC.

This clone was found once. The rearrangement links TRBV7-9 to TRBJ2-7; D perhaps matches TRBD2 (5 bases). Per germline, CDR1 SEHNR and CDR2 FQNEAQ (reference sequence). Trimming shortened V by 5 bases and J by 7 bases, and 18 bases separated the two germline ends. The CDR3 covers 14 residues. The DNA for the CDR3 is TGTGCCAGCAGCCCAGGTGGGCTAGCTAATGAGCAGTACTTC. Translated: CASSPGGLANEQYF.

This clone was observed a single time. This sequence joins TRBV28 and TRBJ1-1; unclear D gene. Germline values: CDR1 MDHEN, CDR2 SYDVKM. V gave up 5 bases and J gave up 0 bases, with 7 bases separating them. The CDR3 has 13 amino acids. The CDR3 region has the DNA TGTGCCAGCAGTCCCGACTTGAACACTGAAGCTTTCTTT. It encodes CASSPDLNTEAFF.

The chain carries TRBV5-4 and TRBJ2-5, with 9 bases identical to TRBD1. This CDR3 comprises 17 residues. The germline gives CDR1 SGHNT, CDR2 YYREEE (reference sequence). J was trimmed by 0 bases and V by 4 bases; bases with no gene match: 10. The CDR3 reads CASSGGQGLGYQETQYF. The CDR3 DNA reads TGTGCCAGCAGCGGGGGACAGGGATTGGGGTACCAAGAGACCCAGTACTTC.

The CDR3 nucleotides read TGTGCCAGCTCACCACAAGGGGATTCAAACATTCAGTACTTC. Protein product: CASSPQGDSNIQYF. The chain combines TRBV18 with TRBJ2-4; tentative D call: TRBD1 (5 bases). This CDR3 contains 14 residues. The germline V gene encodes CDR1 KGHSH and CDR2 LQKENI. V shed 1 base and J shed 6 bases, with 10 bases lying between them.

V is TRBV6-5 and J is TRBJ1-2, with 8 bases identical to TRBD1. The CDR3 spans 15 residues. J lost 2 bases, V lost 10 bases, and 12 bases had no gene match. Germline V lookup: CDR1 MNHEY, CDR2 SVGAGI. The CDR3 loop reads CATLLKTGGNYGYTF. The CDR3 nucleotides are TGTGCCACCCTCCTTAAAACAGGGGGAAACTATGGCTACACCTTC.

This clone turned up a few times. The rearrangement uses TRBV2 and TRBJ2-7; 10 nucleotides match TRBD2. Germline V CDR1 and CDR2: SNHLY, FYNNEI. Trimming at V came to 5 bases and at J to 3 bases, leaving 7 bases not matched to a gene. The CDR3 is 15 amino acids. CDR3 nucleotides: TGTGCCAGCAGTCCCCCCCTAGCGGGGGACTACGAGCAGTACTTC. This translates into CASSPPLAGDYEQYF. The variable domain in full, with the rest retrieved from reference TRBV2 and TRBJ2-7, is EPEVTQTPSHQVTQMGQEVILRCVPISNHLYFYWYRQILGQKVEFLVSFYNNEISEKSEIFDDQFSVERPDGSNFTLKIRSTKLEDSAMYFCASSPPLAGDYEQYFGPGTRLTVT.

The chain uses TRBV7-7 and TRBJ2-5; 11 bases fit TRBD2. Germline V gene data show CDR1 as SSHAT and CDR2 as FNYEAQ (reference sequence). CDR3 length: 15 residues. Trimming took 5 bases from V and 5 from J; bases not matched to a gene: 7. CDR3 sequence (DNA): TGTGCCAGCAGCCCGACTAGCGGGGTCAGGGAGACCCAGTACTTC. Its protein is CASSPTSGVRETQYF.

This clone was found a few times. This chain uses TRBV7-9 with TRBJ2-7, with D uncertain. Between the trimmed V and J ends, which lost 5 bases and 7 bases, there was a span of 9 bases. This CDR3 is 11 amino acids long. Germline CDR1 reads SEHNR; CDR2 reads FQNEAQ (reference sequence). The CDR3 here is CASSPLAEQYF. CDR3 coding DNA: TGTGCCAGCAGCCCCCTCGCGGAGCAGTACTTC. Looking up the rest from reference TRBV7-9 and TRBJ2-7 gives the full variable domain: DTGVSQNPRHKITKRGQNVTFRCDPISEHNRLYWYRQTLGQGPEFLTYFQNEAQLEKSRLLSDRFSAERPKGSFSTLEIQRTEQGDSAMYLCASSPLAEQYFGPGTRLTVT.

The rearrangement joins TRBV19 to TRBJ2-7; D might be TRBD1 (6 bases). The CDR3 covers 16 residues. Trimming removed 6 bases at V and 0 bases at J, with 18 bases between. The germline V gene has CDR1 LNHDA and CDR2 SQIVND (reference sequence). The CDR3 here is CASRGQTGRSSYEQYF. The CDR3, as DNA: TGTGCCAGTAGGGGACAAACGGGACGGAGCTCCTACGAGCAGTACTTC. Combining the CDR3 with reference TRBV19 and TRBJ2-7 gives the whole variable domain DGGITQSPKYLFRKEGQNVTLSCEQNLNHDAMYWYRQDPGQGLRLIYYSQIVNDFQKGDIAEGYSVSREKKESFPLTVTSAQKNPTAFYLCASRGQTGRSSYEQYFGPGTRLTVT.

V is TRBV9 and J is TRBJ2-1; 11 positions agree with TRBD2. The CDR3 has 16 residues. The germline V gene encodes CDR1 SGDLS and CDR2 YYNGEE. The junction had 3 bases not matched to a gene; V was cut back by 0 bases and J by 4 bases. CDR3 loop: CASSVAVAGGYNEQFF. The CDR3 DNA follows: TGTGCCAGCAGCGTAGCTGTAGCGGGGGGGTACAATGAGCAGTTCTTC.

This rearrangement joins TRBV5-1 to TRBJ1-3; 9 bases fit TRBD1. V trimming: 0 bases; J trimming: 8 bases; junction bases outside the gene matches: 6. CDR1 and CDR2 from the germline V gene are SGHRS and YFSETQ. This CDR3 has 15 residues. The chain's CDR3 is CASSLATGGMDTIYF. CDR3 sequence (DNA): TGCGCCAGCAGCTTGGCGACAGGGGGTATGGACACCATATATTTT.

The rearrangement uses TRBV28 and TRBJ1-2; 8 bases map to TRBD1. Germline CDR1 reads MDHEN; CDR2 reads SYDVKM. This CDR3 has 13 residues. V gave up 6 bases and J gave up 8 bases; unmatched junction bases: 8. The DNA for the CDR3 is TGTGCCAGCAGGGTGACAGGGGTGGGGGGCTACACCTTC. Amino acids: CASRVTGVGGYTF.